The rows below give T cell receptor beta chains drawn from one sample of a study of T cell responses to AZD1222 COVID-19 vaccine. The data were produced by immunoSEQ multiplex PCR, yet TCRdb's version contains in-frame clones alone and is incomplete. The table lists tens of thousands of clones, roughly 87% of them singletons. Sequences were derived from peripheral blood, sampled 28 days after the second AZD1222 dose. The receptor set was obtained from an adult who received the AZD1222 COVID-19 vaccine. Both conserved end residues are part of each CDR3. The D gene is left open where the match is weak. Expanded clones are given a class, and other clones once, few, many or no size at all.

J gene | D gene | clone size | V gene | CDR3 DNA | CDR3 protein
TRBJ1-2 | TRBD1 | - | TRBV5-1 | TGCGCCAGCAGCGCCGGGACAGGGATGACTTTCAGCCTTAACTATGGCTACACCTTC | CASSAGTGMTFSLNYGYTF
TRBJ1-1 | - | - | TRBV9 | TGTGCCAGCAGCGTAAATCCCCGCAACACTGAAGCTTTCTTT | CASSVNPRNTEAFF
TRBJ1-3 | - | once | TRBV5-6 | TGTGCCAGCAGCTTGGAAGCAGGCGTAGGAAACACCATATATTTT | CASSLEAGVGNTIYF
TRBJ2-2 | - | - | TRBV11-3 | TGTGCCAGCAGCTACCTGAGCACCGGGGAGCTGTTTTTT | CASSYLSTGELFF
TRBJ1-5 | - | - | TRBV2 | TGTGCCAGCACCCCTGGGAGCAGCAATCAGCCCCAGCATTTT | CASTPGSSNQPQHF
TRBJ1-5 | - | - | TRBV5-8 | TGTGCCAGTCTCCGGGGAAGAGGGGGCAATCAGCCCCAGCATTTT | CASLRGRGGNQPQHF
TRBJ1-1 | - | - | TRBV16 | TGTGCCAGCAGCCAAGGCAGGGACACTGAAGCTTTCTTT | CASSQGRDTEAFF
TRBJ1-4 | TRBD1 | - | TRBV11-2 | TGTGCCAGCAGCTCAGTAAGGGGGCGAGAGGAAAAACTGTTTTTT | CASSSVRGREEKLFF
TRBJ1-6 | - | - | TRBV6-1 | TGTGCCAGCAGTGACCTTAGGGATAATTCACCCCTCCACTTT | CASSDLRDNSPLHF
TRBJ2-4 | - | - | TRBV29-1 | TGCAGCGCTTCACCAGGGGTAGGCAAAAACATTCAGTACTTC | CSASPGVGKNIQYF
TRBJ1-3 | TRBD1 | few | TRBV9 | TGTGCCAGCAGCGCGGACAGGGCTGGAAACACCATATATTTT | CASSADRAGNTIYF
TRBJ1-2 | - | - | TRBV9 | TGTGCCAGCAGCGTTCCTCGGGACGGAAAATTCTATGGCTACACCTTC | CASSVPRDGKFYGYTF
TRBJ1-1 | - | - | TRBV29-1 | TGCAGCGTTGATGGCAGCCGGGGCGACACTGAAGCTTTCTTT | CSVDGSRGDTEAFF
TRBJ2-3 | TRBD2 | few | TRBV5-1 | TGCGCCAGCAGCTTAAGCGGGGTCATGGATACGCAGTATTTT | CASSLSGVMDTQYF
TRBJ2-3 | - | - | TRBV4-1 | TGCGCCAGCAGCCAAGAGCCTAGATCAGATACGCAGTATTTT | CASSQEPRSDTQYF
TRBJ1-4 | TRBD1 | few | TRBV27 | TGTGCCAGCAGACCTACCAAGGGACAGGGGATTGAAAAACTGTTTTTT | CASRPTKGQGIEKLFF
TRBJ1-1 | - | - | TRBV6-5 | TGTGCCAGCAGGCCTACAGGAGGGACTGAAGCTTTCTTT | CASRPTGGTEAFF
TRBJ1-2 | TRBD1 | - | TRBV18 | TGTGCCAGCTCACCGCAGGGACAGACTAACTATGGCTACACCTTC | CASSPQGQTNYGYTF
TRBJ2-7 | - | - | TRBV18 | TGTGCCAGCTCACCACCGAGACAGAGCTCCTACGAGCAGTACTTC | CASSPPRQSSYEQYF
TRBJ1-1 | - | - | TRBV12-3/TRBV12-4 | TGTGCCAGCAGTCTTGGACAGAACACTGAAGCTTTCTTT | CASSLGQNTEAFF
TRBJ1-3 | TRBD1 | once | TRBV5-1 | TGCGCCAGCAGCCGAAGACAGGGGGCGACTGGAAACACCATATATTTT | CASSRRQGATGNTIYF